Listed below are T cell receptor beta chains from one sample, sequenced in a study of blood T cell repertoires in COVID-19. Clones were read by immunoSEQ multiplex PCR, and TCRdb kept only the in-frame ones, dropping some. The sample lists 140,000 to 150,000 clones, about 79% occurring once. The sequenced sample consisted of peripheral blood. The receptors shown here come from a man between 60 and 70 years old with active or convalescent COVID-19. Both conserved end residues are part of each CDR3. A D gene is named only where the DNA matches it firmly. Size values are once, few and many counts, or a class for expanded clones, and some rows have none.

>TRBV18|15|-|-|TRBJ2-2
CASSHPTETTGELFF
>TRBV5-1|17|TRBD1|-|TRBJ1-1
CASRLTGGVYLDTEAFF
>TRBV13|16|TRBD1|-|TRBJ2-2
CASSKRTGVGTGELFF
>TRBV29-1|13|-|-|TRBJ2-2
CSVGATNTGELFF
>TRBV6-5|16|TRBD1|few|TRBJ1-1
CASSYSGQGVKTEAFF
>TRBV19|14|TRBD2|-|TRBJ2-1
CASRGAGGAIEQFF
>TRBV10-1|12|-|few|TRBJ1-3
CASSAGGNTIYF
>TRBV7-9|15|TRBD1|few|TRBJ1-5
CASSLGGQGGQPQHF
>TRBV30|15|-|-|TRBJ2-1
CAWSRTGGDHGEQFF
>TRBV3-1/TRBV3-2|15|TRBD2|-|TRBJ2-5
CASSGGGGHVKTQYF
>TRBV4-3|13|-|-|TRBJ1-2
CASSQGSAYGYTF
>TRBV18|14|-|-|TRBJ1-3
CASSPQSSGNTIYF
>TRBV12-3/TRBV12-4|13|-|-|TRBJ1-1
CASRDSGNTEAFF
>TRBV7-2|15|-|-|TRBJ1-2
CASSLVIRGSNGYTF
>TRBV7-8|16|TRBD1|-|TRBJ1-2
CASSSENRGSHYGYTF
>TRBV20-1|11|-|-|TRBJ2-1
CSARDEAEQFF
>TRBV30|13|-|-|TRBJ1-5
CAWSVYSNQPQHF
>TRBV6-1|15|-|-|TRBJ2-5
CASSEGMAGSETQYF
>TRBV5-1|16|TRBD1|-|TRBJ2-2
CASSRQGAMNTGELFF
>TRBV24-1|14|TRBD1|-|TRBJ1-2
CATSDPGQNYGYTF
>TRBV3-1/TRBV3-2|14|TRBD1|few|TRBJ2-7
CASSQWDRGHEQYF
>TRBV24-1|13|-|-|TRBJ1-1
CATSDSTQSEAFF
>TRBV27|14|TRBD1|-|TRBJ1-2
CASSLNRGNGGYTF
>TRBV4-3|14|-|-|TRBJ2-5
CASSPGRVQETQYF
>TRBV7-9|16|TRBD1|-|TRBJ2-2
CASSLTGTGSAGELFF
>TRBV9|18|-|-|TRBJ2-3
CASSVATVLAAGTDTQYF
>TRBV7-8|15|TRBD2|once|TRBJ2-3
CASSRAGGITDTQYF
>TRBV7-9|16|TRBD2|few|TRBJ2-3
CASSFGLAGAADTQYF
>TRBV19|15|TRBD2|-|TRBJ2-5
CASSIASGGRETQYF
>TRBV11-3|10|-|-|TRBJ2-1
CASSSREQFF
>TRBV5-1|17|-|-|TRBJ1-4
CASSLAPYRSLNEKLFF
>TRBV28|16|TRBD1|-|TRBJ1-2
CASSLQPGQGLHGYTF
>TRBV24-1|12|-|-|TRBJ2-5
CATSDTIETQYF
>TRBV19|15|-|-|TRBJ1-5
CASSIDGKPGLAQHF
>TRBV24-1|14|-|-|TRBJ2-2
CATSEAAPTGELFF
>TRBV15|15|-|-|TRBJ1-2
CATSRGAGTNYGYTF
>TRBV6-6|14|-|few|TRBJ1-1
CASSYDGGYTEAFF
>TRBV9|19|TRBD2|-|TRBJ2-3
CASSANKGVAGISTDTQYF
>TRBV12-2|14|-|-|TRBJ2-3
CASRFSLGTDTQYF
>TRBV6-5|12|-|-|TRBJ1-2
CASSSFELGYTF
>TRBV10-2|15|TRBD2|few|TRBJ2-3
CASSEFGGRSDTQYF
>TRBV10-1|15|-|-|TRBJ2-3
CASANRGGGTDTQYF
>TRBV6-6|15|-|-|TRBJ1-1
CASSSNQGLNTEAFF
>TRBV7-8|15|TRBD2|-|TRBJ2-1
CASSFRGGDYNEQFF
>TRBV5-1|13|TRBD1|-|TRBJ1-6
CASSPQDRAPLHF
>TRBV9|19|TRBD2|-|TRBJ2-3
CASSPPPSGRVIYTDTQYF
>TRBV10-3|13|TRBD1|-|TRBJ1-2
CAISRDRNYGYTF
>TRBV29-1|15|TRBD1|-|TRBJ1-1
CSVDSGTGSNTEAFF